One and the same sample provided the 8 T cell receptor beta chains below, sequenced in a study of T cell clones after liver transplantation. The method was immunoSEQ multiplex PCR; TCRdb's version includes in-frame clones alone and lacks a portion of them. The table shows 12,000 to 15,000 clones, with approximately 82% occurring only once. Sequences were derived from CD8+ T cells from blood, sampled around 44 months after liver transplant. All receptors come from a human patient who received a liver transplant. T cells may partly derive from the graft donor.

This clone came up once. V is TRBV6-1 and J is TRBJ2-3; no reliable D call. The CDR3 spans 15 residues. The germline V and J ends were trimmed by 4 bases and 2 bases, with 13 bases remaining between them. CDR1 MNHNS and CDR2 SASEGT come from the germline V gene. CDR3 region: CASSVAPINTDTQYF. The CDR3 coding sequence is TGTGCCAGCAGTGTAGCCCCAATCAACACAGATACGCAGTATTTT.

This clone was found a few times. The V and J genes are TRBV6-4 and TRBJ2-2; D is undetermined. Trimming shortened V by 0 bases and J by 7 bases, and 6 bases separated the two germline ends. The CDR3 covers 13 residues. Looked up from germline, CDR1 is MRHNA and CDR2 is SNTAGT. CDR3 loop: CASSDSGYGELFF. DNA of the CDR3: TGTGCCAGCAGTGACTCAGGGTACGGGGAGCTGTTTTTT.

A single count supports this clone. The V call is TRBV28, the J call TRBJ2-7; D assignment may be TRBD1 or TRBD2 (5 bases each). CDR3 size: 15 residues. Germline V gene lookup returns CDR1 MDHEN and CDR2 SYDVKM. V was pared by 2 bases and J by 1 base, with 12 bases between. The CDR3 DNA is TGTGCCAGCAGTTTAAGAGGGACGGGATCCTACGAGCAGTACTTC. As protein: CASSLRGTGSYEQYF.

The DNA for the CDR3 is TGCGCCAGCAGCCAAGAATTCGGGTCTTCCTACGAGCAGTACTTC. This translates into CASSQEFGSSYEQYF. The gene calls are TRBV4-3 and TRBJ2-5; no firm D call. Judging by the DNA end, TRBJ2-7 fits better; the J call may be wrong. Germline V gives CDR1 LGHNA, CDR2 YSLEER. This CDR3 has 15 residues.

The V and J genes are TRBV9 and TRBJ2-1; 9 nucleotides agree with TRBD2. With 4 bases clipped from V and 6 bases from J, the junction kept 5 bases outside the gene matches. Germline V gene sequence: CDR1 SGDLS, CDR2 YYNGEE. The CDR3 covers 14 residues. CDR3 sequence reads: CASSPGLASNEQFF. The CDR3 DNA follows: TGTGCCAGCAGCCCGGGACTAGCTTCCAATGAGCAGTTCTTC. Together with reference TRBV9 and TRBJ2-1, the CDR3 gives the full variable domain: DSGVTQTPKHLITATGQRVTLRCSPRSGDLSVYWYQQSLDQGLQFLIQYYNGEERAKGNILERFSAQQFPDLHSELNLSSLELGDSALYFCASSPGLASNEQFFGPGTRLTVL.

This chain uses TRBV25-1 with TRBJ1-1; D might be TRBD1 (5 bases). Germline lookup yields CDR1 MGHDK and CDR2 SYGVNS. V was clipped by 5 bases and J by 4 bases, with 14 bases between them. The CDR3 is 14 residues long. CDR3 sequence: CASSPEAGGTEAFF. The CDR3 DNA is TGTGCCAGCAGTCCCGAGGCGGGGGGCACTGAAGCTTTCTTT.

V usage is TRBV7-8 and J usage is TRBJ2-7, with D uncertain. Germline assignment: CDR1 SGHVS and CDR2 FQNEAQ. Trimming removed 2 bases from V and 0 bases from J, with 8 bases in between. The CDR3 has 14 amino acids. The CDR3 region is CASSLSADSYEQYF. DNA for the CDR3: TGTGCCAGCAGCTTATCGGCTGACTCCTACGAGCAGTACTTC.

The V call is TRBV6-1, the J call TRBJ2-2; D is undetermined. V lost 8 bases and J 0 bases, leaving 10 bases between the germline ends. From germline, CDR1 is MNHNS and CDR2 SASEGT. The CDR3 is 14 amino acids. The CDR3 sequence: CASGVSANTGELFF. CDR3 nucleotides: TGTGCCAGCGGCGTCTCCGCGAACACCGGGGAGCTGTTTTTT.